This passage covers 31 T cell receptor beta chains from one sample sequenced in a study of T-cell reconstitution after alpha-beta-depleted transplantation in children. The authors prepared the TCRbeta library with unique molecular identifiers. Via MiXCR, TCRdb re-called the PCR reads, giving one row per CDR3 protein. The sample holds around 380,000 distinct CDR3 sequences, 11% seen once. The sample in question was PBMCs from the stem cell graft donor, obtained from the stem cell graft. These receptors originate from a human donor who donated a stem cell graft to a child with acute myeloid leukemia.

The chain is built from TRBV11-1 and TRBJ1-2, with 9 bases matching TRBD1. The CDR3 sequence is 14 residues long. Per germline, CDR1 SGHAT and CDR2 FQDESV (reference sequence). V was clipped by 3 bases and J by 5 bases; unmatched bases: 4. CDR3 amino acids: CASSLNGQGYGYTF. CDR3 nucleotides: TGTGCCAGCAGCTTGAACGGACAGGGGTATGGCTACACCTTC.

V and J are TRBV2 and TRBJ2-1; a possible D gene is TRBD1 (6 bases). The germline CDR1 and CDR2 sequences are SNHLY and FYNNEI. Trimming cost V 7 bases and J 5 bases, with 6 bases left between them. The CDR3 runs 11 residues. Here the CDR3 reads CASNRDNEQFF. The CDR3 DNA follows: TGTGCCAGCAACAGGGACAATGAGCAGTTCTTC.

This clonotype was seen a few times. V is TRBV10-3 and J is TRBJ2-6; 7 nucleotides line up with TRBD2. The CDR3 spans 17 residues. From germline, CDR1 is ENHRY and CDR2 SYGVKD. V shed 2 bases, J shed 2 bases, and the junction held 6 bases outside the gene matches. Here the CDR3 reads CAISELGGSAGANVLTF. The CDR3, as DNA: TGTGCCATCAGTGAGCTGGGGGGGAGTGCTGGGGCCAACGTCCTGACTTTC.

This clonotype was counted between two and nine times. The chain is built from TRBV12-5 and TRBJ2-1, with TRBD2 as a possible D gene (6 bases). V was trimmed by 5 bases and J by 7 bases, leaving 15 bases between them. The germline gives CDR1 LGHNT, CDR2 FRNRAP. The CDR3 length is 14 residues. CDR3 coding DNA: TGTGCTAGTGGTACCGGGACTCTCAAGAATGAGCAGTTCTTC. Translated, it gives CASGTGTLKNEQFF.

This clonotype has more than one count but fewer than ten. The chain employs TRBV6-2 or TRBV6-3 and TRBJ2-1; 9 bases are a match to TRBD2. The V segment lost 4 bases and the J segment 2 bases; nucleotides outside the gene matches: 6. Per the germline V gene, CDR1 is MNHEY and CDR2 is SVGEGT. This CDR3 is built from 16 residues. CDR3 coding DNA: TGTGCCAGCAGTTTCCTCAGACTAGCGGCCTACAATGAGCAGTTCTTC. Residues: CASSFLRLAAYNEQFF.

This clonotype was seen at least ten times. The gene calls are TRBV11-2 and TRBJ2-1, with 7 bases lining up with TRBD2. V lost 2 bases, J lost 7 bases, and 8 bases stayed unmatched. The CDR3 extends over 15 amino acids. Germline CDR1 reads SGHAT; CDR2 reads FQNNGV. Here the CDR3 reads CASSLSGRAFNEQFF. DNA of the CDR3: TGTGCCAGCAGCTTATCGGGGAGGGCCTTTAATGAGCAGTTCTTC.

This clonotype has ten or more counts. The chain employs TRBV12-3 or TRBV12-4 and TRBJ2-7; 7 nucleotides agree with TRBD1. The CDR3 has 15 amino acids. V shed 5 bases, J shed 0 bases, and the junction held 7 bases outside the gene matches. The CDR3 region is CASSRRQGSSYEQYF. CDR3 coding DNA: TGTGCCAGCAGTCGCCGACAGGGAAGCTCCTACGAGCAGTACTTC.

This clonotype was found many times. The chain employs TRBV3-1 and TRBJ2-7, with D possibly TRBD1 on 6 matching bases. V lost 4 bases, J lost 9 bases, and 22 bases lay in between. The length of the CDR3 is 15 residues. Germline V CDR1 and CDR2: LGHDT, YNNKEL (reference sequence). The CDR3 spells CASSRGHSPPGVQYV. The CDR3 nucleotides are TGTGCCAGCAGCCGGGGACATTCCCCTCCGGGCGTGCAGTACGTC.

This clonotype was counted many times. This chain joins TRBV7-2 and TRBJ2-1, with 8 bases aligning to TRBD2. CDR1 is SGHTA, CDR2 FQGNSA, per germline. V lost 3 bases to trimming and J lost 7 bases; unmatched junction nucleotides: 14. The CDR3 runs 17 residues. The DNA for the CDR3 is TGTGCCAGCAGCTTTCAACTCGGGACTAGTAAGTTAAATGAGCAGTTCTTC. Amino acids: CASSFQLGTSKLNEQFF.

This clonotype was seen repeatedly, ten times or more. V gene TRBV10-1 combines with J gene TRBJ2-2; D gene ambiguous. Between the trimmed V and J ends, which lost 2 bases and 0 bases, there was a span of 4 bases. CDR1 WNHNN and CDR2 SYGVQD come from the germline V gene (reference sequence). CDR3 length: 14 residues. The CDR3 is CASSEKTNTGELFF. CDR3 DNA sequence: TGCGCCAGCAGTGAGAAGACGAACACCGGGGAGCTGTTTTTT.

This chain connects TRBV7-9 to TRBJ2-5; possible D gene TRBD2, 5 bases. V was cut by 5 bases and J by 2 bases, with 18 bases left in between. Germline loops: CDR1 SEHNR, CDR2 FQNEAQ (reference sequence). The CDR3 is 16 amino acids. As DNA, the CDR3 is TGTGCCAGCAGCCCGGTGTTAGCGATTATACAAGAGACCCAGTACTTC. This gives the protein CASSPVLAIIQETQYF. Full variable domain (missing parts from reference TRBV7-9 and TRBJ2-5): DTGVSQNPRHKITKRGQNVTFRCDPISEHNRLYWYRQTLGQGPEFLTYFQNEAQLEKSRLLSDRFSAERPKGSFSTLEIQRTEQGDSAMYLCASSPVLAIIQETQYFGPGTRLLVL.

This clonotype has a handful of counts. The rearrangement joins TRBV5-1 to TRBJ2-1, with D perhaps TRBD1 or TRBD2 (5 bases each). The V gene lost 0 bases and the J gene lost 9 bases, with 13 bases spanning the gap. The CDR3 contains 14 residues. From germline, CDR1 is SGHRS and CDR2 YFSETQ. CDR3 residues: CASSLVLGTGEQFF. CDR3 DNA: TGCGCCAGCAGCTTGGTTTTGGGGACCGGTGAGCAGTTCTTC.

This clonotype has at least ten counts. The chain links TRBV6-4 to TRBJ2-5, with 9 positions matching TRBD2. Germline V gene data show CDR1 as MRHNA and CDR2 as SNTAGT. J lost 2 bases, V lost 3 bases, and 4 bases had no gene match. CDR3 length equals 15 residues. CDR3 coding DNA: TGTGCCAGCAGTGAACTAGCGGGCCGACAAGAGACCCAGTACTTC. It yields the protein CASSELAGRQETQYF.

V gene TRBV5-1 combines with J gene TRBJ2-6, with 7 bases aligning to TRBD1. Germline V gives CDR1 SGHRS, CDR2 YFSETQ. The V and J ends lost 4 bases and 0 bases, in that order; junction bases with no gene match: 7. The CDR3 runs 17 residues. The CDR3 loop is CASSPQGPGSGANVLTF. DNA for the CDR3: TGCGCCAGCAGCCCACAGGGGCCGGGCTCTGGGGCCAACGTCCTGACTTTC.

This clonotype was seen only a few times. The genes are TRBV5-1 and TRBJ1-1, with a tentative D call TRBD1 (6 bases). The CDR3 contains 14 residues. Trimming shortened V by 5 bases and J by 5 bases, and 16 bases separated the two germline ends. Germline V gene lookup returns CDR1 SGHRS and CDR2 YFSETQ. The CDR3 sequence is CASRFNAGETEAFF. The CDR3 DNA is TGCGCCAGCAGGTTTAATGCAGGGGAGACTGAAGCTTTCTTT.

This clonotype occurred a few times. V and J are TRBV4-1 and TRBJ2-1; either TRBD1 or TRBD2 may supply D (5 bases each). CDR3 length equals 17 residues. The V end was cut by 4 bases, the J end by 0 bases, with 16 bases between. CDR1 and CDR2 from the germline V gene are MGHRA and YSYEKL. In DNA, the CDR3 is TGCGCCAGCAGCCTCCGGGACCTATCTAGCTCCTACAATGAGCAGTTCTTC. Translated: CASSLRDLSSSYNEQFF.

The chain has TRBV11-2 and TRBJ2-1; weak D call: TRBD2 (5 bases). Germline V gene lookup returns CDR1 SGHAT and CDR2 FQNNGV. The CDR3 is 16 amino acids. Trimming stripped 1 base from V and 3 bases from J, with 13 bases between. The CDR3 nucleotides are TGTGCCAGCAGCTTAGGGGCTAGCTTGTTCTACAATGAGCAGTTCTTC. Protein sequence: CASSLGASLFYNEQFF.

The CDR3 coding sequence is TGCGCCAGCAGCCAGGCGACAGGGGGCTTCAATCAGCCCCAGCATTTT. This translates into CASSQATGGFNQPQHF. The chain is built from TRBV4-1 and TRBJ1-5; 10 bases line up with TRBD1. The CDR3 runs to 16 residues. Germline CDR1 reads MGHRA; CDR2 reads YSYEKL. Germline trimming cut 3 bases from V and 3 bases from J; bases unmatched to any gene: 5.

This clonotype came up a few times. The chain employs TRBV5-1 and TRBJ1-1; 11 nucleotides line up with TRBD1. This CDR3 region has 14 residues. Germline lookup yields CDR1 SGHRS and CDR2 YFSETQ. V shed 6 bases, J shed 5 bases, and the junction held 6 bases outside the gene matches. Here the CDR3 reads CASKPGQGGTEAFF. The CDR3 coding sequence is TGCGCCAGCAAACCGGGACAGGGGGGAACTGAAGCTTTCTTT.

This clonotype has just a few counts. CDR3 in amino acids: CASSLSGTSIYEQFF. CDR3 coding DNA: TGTGCCAGCAGCTTAAGTGGGACTAGCATCTATGAGCAGTTCTTC. This chain uses TRBV7-9 with TRBJ2-1, with 9 bases aligning to TRBD2. Germline lookup yields CDR1 SEHNR and CDR2 FQNEAQ (reference sequence). Germline trimming cut 2 bases from V and 8 bases from J; bases unmatched to any gene: 7. The CDR3 consists of 15 residues. The entire variable domain, with the rest obtained from reference TRBV7-9 and TRBJ2-1, is as follows: DTGVSQNPRHKITKRGQNVTFRCDPISEHNRLYWYRQTLGQGPEFLTYFQNEAQLEKSRLLSDRFSAERPKGSFSTLEIQRTEQGDSAMYLCASSLSGTSIYEQFFGPGTRLTVL.

CDR3 sequence: CASRHRFTNTGELFF. CDR3 nucleotide sequence: TGTGCCAGCAGACACAGGTTCACGAACACCGGGGAGCTGTTTTTT. The rearrangement joins TRBV7-8 to TRBJ2-2, with a tentative D call TRBD1 (5 bases). The V and J ends lost 6 bases and 0 bases respectively, with 11 bases between them. From germline, CDR1 is SGHVS and CDR2 FQNEAQ. This CDR3 contains 15 residues.

The chain employs TRBV19 and TRBJ2-3; D is possibly TRBD2 (6 bases). This CDR3 is built from 15 residues. Germline CDR1 and CDR2: LNHDA and SQIVND (reference sequence). The V gene lost 3 bases and the J gene lost 4 bases, with 14 bases spanning the gap. CDR3 DNA sequence: TGTGCCAGTAGTATGAGCCCTAGCGACGCAGATACGCAGTATTTT. Translating it yields CASSMSPSDADTQYF.

This clonotype was seen ten or more times. The chain combines TRBV24-1 with TRBJ2-2; D assignment may be TRBD1 or TRBD2 (6 bases each). CDR3 length: 16 amino acids. Trimming removed 2 bases at V and 3 bases at J, with 12 bases between. The germline CDR1 and CDR2 sequences are KGHDR and SFDVKD. DNA of the CDR3: TGTGCCACCAGTGATTCTTTCGGGGGCCACACCGGGGAGCTGTTTTTT. Its protein is CATSDSFGGHTGELFF.

This clonotype was recorded at least ten times. The V and J genes are TRBV25-1 and TRBJ1-6; 10 bases agree with TRBD1. CDR1 and CDR2 (germline): MGHDK, SYGVNS. The V segment lost 0 bases and the J segment 9 bases; nucleotides outside the gene matches: 2. The CDR3 length is 15 residues. CDR3 DNA sequence: TGTGCCAGCAGTGAATATCGGGACAGGGGTTCACCCCTCCACTTT. Translation: CASSEYRDRGSPLHF.

Only a few counts were recorded for this clonotype. V usage is TRBV12-3 or TRBV12-4 and J usage is TRBJ2-1; TRBD2 matches 10 bases. This CDR3 region has 15 residues. Unmatched junction bases numbered 4, after V lost 3 bases and J lost 5 bases. CDR3 amino acids: CASSFGAGGDNEQFF. The CDR3 DNA reads TGTGCCAGCAGTTTTGGAGCGGGAGGGGACAATGAGCAGTTCTTC.

The CDR3 sequence: CASSLWGIGKPGELFF. In DNA form, the CDR3 reads TGTGCCAGCAGCTTGTGGGGAATCGGAAAACCCGGGGAGCTGTTTTTT. This chain joins TRBV5-4 and TRBJ2-2; D not resolved. The CDR3 runs to 16 residues. CDR1 SGHNT and CDR2 YYREEE come from the germline V gene (reference sequence). The V end lost 1 base, the J end lost 6 bases, and 16 bases lay between the germline ends. The whole variable domain, filled in from reference TRBV5-4 and TRBJ2-2, reads ETGVTQSPTHLIKTRGQQVTLRCSSQSGHNTVSWYQQALGQGPQFIFQYYREEENGRGNFPPRFSGLQFPNYSSELNVNALELDDSALYLCASSLWGIGKPGELFFGEGSRLTVL.

The V and J genes are TRBV15 and TRBJ2-7; the D gene is possibly TRBD1 (5 bases). Germline CDR1 and CDR2: LNHNV and YYDKDF (reference sequence). The CDR3 runs 13 residues. Trimming removed 3 bases at V and 4 bases at J, with 10 bases between. The CDR3 DNA sequence: TGTGCCACCAGCAGTTCAGGGCTATACGAGCAGTACTTC. Its translation is CATSSSGLYEQYF.

This chain joins TRBV29-1 and TRBJ2-1; weak D call: TRBD1 (6 bases). Trimming cost V 3 bases and J 6 bases, with 15 bases left between them. Germline-derived CDR1 and CDR2 are SQVTM and ANQGSEA. The CDR3 runs to 14 residues. CDR3 region: CSVDKQGFGNEQFF. The DNA of the CDR3 is TGCAGCGTTGATAAACAGGGTTTTGGCAATGAGCAGTTCTTC.

V gene TRBV29-1 combines with J gene TRBJ2-5; TRBD1 matches at 8 bases. The V gene's germline CDR1 is SQVTM and CDR2 ANQGSEA. The CDR3 loop spans 15 amino acids. Trimming took 2 bases from V and 1 from J; bases not matched to a gene: 6. The CDR3 DNA is TGCAGCGTTGAACCCATTGGACAGGGCCAAGAGACCCAGTACTTC. Its translation: CSVEPIGQGQETQYF.

J is TRBJ1-5 and V is TRBV3-1; maybe TRBD1 (6 bases). With 2 bases removed from V and 4 bases from J, the gap between germline ends came to 12 bases. Per the germline V gene, CDR1 is LGHDT and CDR2 is YNNKEL (reference sequence). The CDR3 extends over 15 amino acids. This CDR3 is CASSQQTGGNQPQHF. The CDR3 nucleotides are TGTGCCAGCAGCCAACAGACAGGAGGTAATCAGCCCCAGCATTTT.

The chain combines TRBV29-1 with TRBJ2-5, with D perhaps TRBD1 (7 bases). CDR3 length: 13 amino acids. Germline loops: CDR1 SQVTM, CDR2 ANQGSEA. Trimming pared 4 bases from V and 5 bases from J, leaving 14 bases between. The CDR3 spells CSVVATGRETQYF. The DNA of the CDR3 is TGCAGCGTTGTGGCGACAGGGAGGGAGACCCAGTACTTC. Full variable domain (outside the CDR3, taken from reference TRBV29-1 and TRBJ2-5): SAVISQKPSRDICQRGTSLTIQCQVDSQVTMMFWYRQQPGQSLTLIATANQGSEATYESGFVIDKFPISRPNLTFSTLTVSNMSPEDSSIYLCSVVATGRETQYFGPGTRLLVL.